Listed below are T cell receptor beta chains from one sample, sequenced in a study of blood T cell repertoires in COVID-19. Generated by immunoSEQ multiplex PCR, the TCRdb table keeps only in-frame clones and is missing some. The data contain approximately 320,000 clones, 85% of them seen just once; the ten biggest clones take up around 7.8%. Sequencing used peripheral blood. The receptors were gathered from a human donor in a cohort sampled during active COVID-19. Both conserved end residues are part of each CDR3. The D gene is left open where the match is weak. Clone sizes are given selectively: once, few, many, or a class where the clone is expanded.

>NA|TRBV29-1|TRBJ2-5|TRBD1
TGCAGCGTTGAACCCGGACAGGGAGAAGGAGAGACCCAGTACTTC
CSVEPGQGEGETQYF
>NA|TRBV12-3/TRBV12-4|TRBJ1-1|NA
TGTGCCAGCAGTTTTTCCCAGGGAGCTTTCTTT
CASSFSQGAFF
>NA|TRBV7-9|TRBJ2-3|TRBD2
TGTGCCAGCAGCTTAGTATCTAGCGGGGGACTCACAGATACGCAGTATTTT
CASSLVSSGGLTDTQYF
>NA|TRBV5-4|TRBJ2-1|NA
TGTGCCAGCAGCTCGAGGGACTTTCAACCTTACAATGAGCAGTTCTTC
CASSSRDFQPYNEQFF
>NA|TRBV7-3|TRBJ2-1|TRBD1
TGTGCCAGCAGCCCTCGGACAGGGGGCTACAATGAGCAGTTCTTC
CASSPRTGGYNEQFF
>NA|TRBV30|TRBJ2-4|TRBD1
TGTGCCTCCCGCAGGGGGGACAGGGGTAACATTCAGTACTTC
CASRRGDRGNIQYF
>NA|TRBV2|TRBJ2-7|TRBD1
TGTGCCAGCAGCTTGGGACAGGGGGCCTACGAGCAGTACTTC
CASSLGQGAYEQYF
>NA|TRBV19|TRBJ2-7|NA
TGTGCCAGTAGTATCCTGGGCAGAGCCTACGAGCAGTACTTC
CASSILGRAYEQYF
>NA|TRBV9|TRBJ2-7|TRBD1
TGTGCCAGCAGCCTTCGGGGACAGGGGGACCACGAGCAGTACTTC
CASSLRGQGDHEQYF
>NA|TRBV6-4|TRBJ2-2|NA
TGTGCCAGCAGTGACTTGGCAGGGGATGCCGGGGAGCTGTTTTTT
CASSDLAGDAGELFF
>NA|TRBV5-1|TRBJ2-5|TRBD1
TGCGCCAGCAGCAAACAGGGGTTTGGGGAGACCCAGTACTTC
CASSKQGFGETQYF
>NA|TRBV11-1|TRBJ1-2|TRBD1
TGTGCCAGCAGCCTGGGACAGGGCTATGGCTACACCTTC
CASSLGQGYGYTF
>NA|TRBV9|TRBJ1-5|TRBD1
TGTGCCAGCAGCGTAGGACAGGGCGGTCAGCCCCAGCATTTT
CASSVGQGGQPQHF
>NA|TRBV5-6|TRBJ1-1|TRBD1
TGTGCCAGCAGCTTGGTGCGGGACAGGACCGAAGCTTTCTTT
CASSLVRDRTEAFF
>NA|TRBV18|TRBJ1-4|NA
TGTGCCAGCATTCACGGTCCAAAAGTTTCAACTAATGAAAAACTGTTTTTT
CASIHGPKVSTNEKLFF
>NA|TRBV11-1|TRBJ1-6|NA
TGTGCCAGCAGCTTAGAGGTGGCAGAGGGATCACCCCTCCACTTT
CASSLEVAEGSPLHF
>NA|TRBV10-2|TRBJ1-3|TRBD1
TGCGCCAGCAGGGACAGGGATAACGCTGGAAACACCATATATTTT
CASRDRDNAGNTIYF
>few|TRBV2|TRBJ2-5|TRBD1
TGTGCCAGCAGTGCGGCGCCCCAGGGGGCAGGAGAGACCCAGTACTTC
CASSAAPQGAGETQYF
>once|TRBV12-3/TRBV12-4|TRBJ1-1|NA
TGTGCCAGCAGTTTAGGCCAGGGAAATGAAGCTTTCTTT
CASSLGQGNEAFF
>NA|TRBV19|TRBJ2-4|NA
TGTGCCAGTAGTATAGCCTTGGGGGGACTAGCCAAAAACATTCAGTACTTC
CASSIALGGLAKNIQYF
>NA|TRBV27|TRBJ1-1|NA
TGTGCCAGCAGTTTATCGTTTAGACGGGTGGGGAACACTGAAGCTTTCTTT
CASSLSFRRVGNTEAFF
>NA|TRBV10-2|TRBJ2-6|NA
TGCGCCAGCATGAGTAACTCTGGGGCCAACGTCCTGACTTTC
CASMSNSGANVLTF
>NA|TRBV6-5|TRBJ1-1|NA
TGTGCCAGCAGTTACGGGACAATGAACACTGAAGCTTTCTTT
CASSYGTMNTEAFF
>few|TRBV10-3|TRBJ1-1|NA
TGTGCCATCAGTGAGAGGGAGTACACTGAAGCTTTCTTT
CAISEREYTEAFF
>NA|TRBV24-1|TRBJ1-2|NA
TGTGCCACCAGTGGGGGGGGATCCTATGGCTACACCTTC
CATSGGGSYGYTF
>NA|TRBV7-9|TRBJ1-2|NA
TGTGCCAGCAGCTTATCGGTCCGGAGTGGCTACACCTTC
CASSLSVRSGYTF
>NA|TRBV2|TRBJ1-2|TRBD1
TGTGCCAGCAGATACAACAGGGGCGCGGGCCTGGGCTACACCTTC
CASRYNRGAGLGYTF
>once|TRBV29-1|TRBJ2-1|NA
TGCAGCGGCGGGACAGCGTACAATGAGCAGTTCTTC
CSGGTAYNEQFF
>NA|TRBV6-1|TRBJ1-5|NA
TGTGCCAGCAGTGAAAGCGCCCCGAATCAGCCCCAGCATTTT
CASSESAPNQPQHF
>NA|TRBV27|TRBJ1-1|NA
TGTGCCAGCAGTCCGCTCGGGGGTCGGAACACTGAAGCTTTCTTT
CASSPLGGRNTEAFF
>NA|TRBV7-3|TRBJ2-7|TRBD1
TGTGCCAGCAGCCGGGACAGCGACTACGAGCAGTACTTC
CASSRDSDYEQYF
>NA|TRBV24-1|TRBJ1-2|TRBD1
TGTGCCACCAGTGATTCCCGACAGGGGAAATATGGCTACACCTTC
CATSDSRQGKYGYTF
>NA|TRBV7-2|TRBJ1-5|TRBD1
TGTGCCAGCAGCCCGACAGGGGACCCCAATCAGCCCCAGCATTTT
CASSPTGDPNQPQHF
>NA|TRBV20-1|TRBJ1-5|NA
TGCAGTGCTAGTGGGACAAACAATCAGCCCCAGCATTTT
CSASGTNNQPQHF
>NA|TRBV9|TRBJ1-2|TRBD1
TGTGCCAGCAGCGTCGCAAAGACAGGGTTTGAGTATGGCTACACCTTC
CASSVAKTGFEYGYTF
>NA|TRBV6-5|TRBJ1-4|TRBD1
TGTGCCAGCAGTCAGACAGGGCTGGAAGAAAAACTGTTTTTT
CASSQTGLEEKLFF
>NA|TRBV11-2|TRBJ2-1|NA
TGTGCCAGCAGCTTAGATTCCGGGACTTCGAAGGAGTTCTTC
CASSLDSGTSKEFF
>once|TRBV30|TRBJ2-7|NA
TGTGCCTGGAGTGTAAGAGGCGGGATCTCCTACGAGCAGTACTTC
CAWSVRGGISYEQYF
>NA|TRBV30|TRBJ1-2|NA
TGTGCCTGGAGTGACCAGGGGAGTCATGGCTACACCTTC
CAWSDQGSHGYTF
>NA|TRBV27|TRBJ1-5|TRBD1
TGTGCCAGCAGTCCGGGACAGGGGGCCGTTCAGCCCCAGCATTTT
CASSPGQGAVQPQHF
>few|TRBV3-1/TRBV3-2|TRBJ2-2|NA
TGTGCCAGCAGCTCCAAGGGACTCCGGGCCGGGGAGCTGTTTTTT
CASSSKGLRAGELFF
>NA|TRBV2|TRBJ2-7|NA
TGTGCCAGCAGTGGGGCCTCCGACCGAATAACCTACGAGCAGTACTTC
CASSGASDRITYEQYF
>NA|TRBV7-2|TRBJ1-1|NA
TGTGCCAGCAGCTTCGGCAGGGAGAACACTGAAGCTTTCTTT
CASSFGRENTEAFF